This is a list of T cell receptor beta chains from one sample in a study of T cells in narcolepsy. Using immunoSEQ multiplex PCR, the repertoire was profiled, and TCRdb retains in-frame clones only, with some absent. The table has under 30,000 clones, about 80% seen once; the top ten hold nearly 3.5%. Sequenced sample: CD45RA- memory CD4+ T cells from PBMCs. The receptor source for this set is a human donor with narcolepsy. The CDR3 runs from the conserved cysteine through the conserved F or W. D genes are given only for firm matches. Some rows have no size entry. The others give once, few or many, or a class for an expanded clone.

J,D,V,size,DNA,CDR3
TRBJ2-7,TRBD1,TRBV18,once,TGTGCCAGCTCACCTCGACAGGGAACCTACGAGCAGTACTTC,CASSPRQGTYEQYF
TRBJ2-5,TRBD1,TRBV5-4,.,TGTGCCAGCAGCCTTTACAGGACAGGGAGTAGGGAGACCCAGTACTTC,CASSLYRTGSRETQYF
TRBJ2-7,TRBD1,TRBV14,.,TGTGCCAGCAGCCAAGGACAGGGGATGATAGAGCAGTACTTC,CASSQGQGMIEQYF
TRBJ1-1,.,TRBV7-2,.,TGTGCCAGCAGCACCCGGGGGTATAGCACTGAAGCTTTCTTT,CASSTRGYSTEAFF
TRBJ2-7,.,TRBV7-6,.,TGTGCCAGCAGCTTAGGGGGGCGCGAGCAGTACTTC,CASSLGGREQYF
TRBJ2-3,TRBD1,TRBV6-1,few,TGTGCCACTACGACAGGGGATAAAAATACGCAGTATTTT,CATTTGDKNTQYF
TRBJ1-5,.,TRBV7-6,few,TGTGCCAGCAGCTTAGGGTCAGCCCAGCCCCAGCATTTT,CASSLGSAQPQHF
TRBJ2-5,.,TRBV2,.,TGTGCCAGCAGTGAAGCGATAGCCAGCGTCGAGACCCAGTACTTC,CASSEAIASVETQYF
TRBJ1-4,TRBD1,TRBV5-1,.,TGCGCCAGCAGGACAGGGATTGGGTCAACTAATGAAAAACTGTTTTTT,CASRTGIGSTNEKLFF
TRBJ2-3,.,TRBV20-1,.,TGCAGTGCTAGATTGGGAGATACGCAGTATTTT,CSARLGDTQYF
TRBJ2-7,TRBD2,TRBV11-1,.,TGTGCCAGCAGCTTTGGGAGGGTTCCCTACGAGCAGTACTTC,CASSFGRVPYEQYF
TRBJ2-7,.,TRBV15,.,TGTGCCACCAGCCGGCAGGCCTCCTACGAGCAGTACTTC,CATSRQASYEQYF
TRBJ2-1,.,TRBV4-2,.,TGTGCCAGCAGCCAAGAACCAGCGAAGGAGCAGTTCTTC,CASSQEPAKEQFF
TRBJ1-2,TRBD1,TRBV6-5,.,TGTGCCAGCAGTTACCGGGACAGGGGTAACTATGGCTACACCTTC,CASSYRDRGNYGYTF
TRBJ2-5,.,TRBV7-3,once,TGTGCCAGCAGCTCAAAAGGGGGGCAGCAAGAGACCCAGTACTTC,CASSSKGGQQETQYF